The 19 T cell receptor beta chains below come from one sample, sequenced in a study of early T cells in non-severe SARS-CoV-2 infection. MiXCR was run by TCRdb on the 5' RACE reads, yielding one entry per CDR3 protein. The sample has about 80,000 distinct CDR3 sequences; 9% to 14% are singletons. Material: whole blood. The source of these receptors is an adult who was a healthcare worker with PCR-confirmed SARS-CoV-2 infection or an uninfected control (not recorded which).

The chain combines TRBV29-1 with TRBJ2-3; possible D gene TRBD2, 7 bases. The CDR3 runs 14 residues. V gave up 6 bases and J gave up 1 base, with 14 bases separating them. CDR1 SQVTM and CDR2 ANQGSEA come from the germline V gene. The CDR3 loop is CSVPGGARTDTQYF. CDR3 nucleotide sequence: TGCAGCGTACCTGGGGGGGCCCGCACAGATACGCAGTATTTT.

With respect to this clonotype: A much larger clone lies a single base off, so this may be a read error. The chain carries TRBV3-1 and TRBJ2-4, with a possible D match to TRBD2 (6 bases). Germline V gives CDR1 LGHDT, CDR2 YNNKEL (reference sequence). Deletions cut 0 bases from V and 10 bases from J, with 13 bases between. This CDR3 has 14 amino acids. CDR3 coding DNA: TGTGCCAGCAGCCAAGAATTGGCTGGAGGGATTCAGTACTTC. Its translation is CASSQELAGGIQYF.

The genes are TRBV7-8 and TRBJ2-5; no clear D. Trimming took off 5 bases at V and 4 bases at J, with 14 bases between the two ends. Germline CDR1 and CDR2: SGHVS and FQNEAQ. The CDR3 consists of 14 residues. The DNA of the CDR3 is TGTGCCAGCAGCCTGCTCCACCCAGTAGAGACCCAGTACTTC. Translation gives CASSLLHPVETQYF.

This clonotype occurred many times. The chain has TRBV20-1 and TRBJ1-6; no reliable D call. The CDR3 is made up of 14 amino acids. V lost 1 base and J 2 bases, leaving 6 bases between the germline ends. Looked up from germline, CDR1 is DFQATT and CDR2 is SNEGSKA (reference sequence). CDR3 sequence reads: CSARVGTYNSPLHF. The CDR3, as DNA: TGCAGTGCTAGAGTGGGGACCTATAATTCACCCCTCCACTTT.

The V call is TRBV20-1, the J call TRBJ1-6; 7 bases align to TRBD1. CDR1 DFQATT and CDR2 SNEGSKA come from the germline V gene (reference sequence). The ends lost 7 bases at V and 6 bases at J; junction bases unmatched: 6. The CDR3 length is 13 residues. The CDR3 region is CSVSRDSNSPLHF. Written as DNA, the CDR3 is TGCAGTGTAAGCCGGGACAGTAATTCACCCCTCCACTTT.

This clonotype was picked up a small number of times. CDR3 residues: CASSSSAGGLGNEQFF. The CDR3 bases are TGTGCCAGCTCATCCTCAGCGGGGGGCCTAGGGAATGAGCAGTTCTTC. V usage is TRBV18 and J usage is TRBJ2-1; 9 nucleotides line up with TRBD2. This CDR3 has 16 amino acids. Unmatched junction bases numbered 12, after V lost 5 bases and J lost 7 bases. CDR1 and CDR2 from the germline V gene are KGHSH and LQKENI. Based on the CDR3 plus reference TRBV18 and TRBJ2-1, the full variable domain is NAGVMQNPRHLVRRRGQEARLRCSPMKGHSHVYWYRQLPEEGLKFMVYLQKENIIDESGMPKERFSAEFPKEGPSILRIQQVVRGDSAAYFCASSSSAGGLGNEQFFGPGTRLTVL.

The rearrangement joins TRBV5-1 to TRBJ2-1, with unresolved D. The germline V gene encodes CDR1 SGHRS and CDR2 YFSETQ. The length of the CDR3 is 12 residues. V lost 1 base to trimming and J lost 10 bases, with 9 bases between them. The CDR3 DNA sequence: TGCGCCAGCAGCTTGATGGGATCCGAGCAGTTCTTC. It encodes CASSLMGSEQFF.

This clonotype was detected only a few times. V and J are TRBV6-1 and TRBJ1-2; unclear D gene. Germline V gives CDR1 MNHNS, CDR2 SASEGT. V was shortened by 0 bases and J by 1 base, with 18 bases between the two germline ends. CDR3 length: 18 residues. The chain's CDR3 is CASSEAQALGSGNYGYTF. CDR3 DNA sequence: TGTGCCAGCAGTGAAGCCCAGGCCCTGGGGAGTGGTAACTATGGCTACACCTTC.

This clonotype was counted only a few times. The chain joins TRBV27 to TRBJ1-1; TRBD1 aligns across 7 bases. This CDR3 contains 15 residues. The germline gives CDR1 MNHEY, CDR2 SMNVEV (reference sequence). The CDR3 DNA reads as TGTAGACCAGGGGGGCTATTCGACATGAACACTGAAGCTTTCTTT. Translating it yields CRPGGLFDMNTEAFF.

This clonotype turned up a few times. J is TRBJ2-7 and V is TRBV5-1; maybe TRBD1 (7 bases). Trimming cost V 5 bases and J 1 base, with 10 bases left between them. The CDR3 extends over 13 amino acids. Germline CDR1 is SGHRS and CDR2 is YFSETQ. This CDR3 is CASRRGQSYEQYF. CDR3 nucleotide sequence: TGCGCCAGCAGGCGGGGACAGTCCTACGAGCAGTACTTC.

The chain combines TRBV20-1 with TRBJ1-5; D is ambiguous. Trimming removed 3 bases at V and 0 bases at J, with 12 bases between. The CDR3 is 15 amino acids. The V gene's germline CDR1 is DFQATT and CDR2 SNEGSKA (reference sequence). CDR3 residues: CSASVIINSNQPQHF. The CDR3, as DNA: TGCAGTGCTAGTGTCATAATCAATAGCAATCAGCCCCAGCATTTT.

This clonotype was counted many times. The chain carries TRBV28 and TRBJ1-1; no clear D. Germline values: CDR1 MDHEN, CDR2 SYDVKM. This CDR3 region has 13 residues. The V end lost 2 bases, the J end lost 1 base, and 5 bases lay between the germline ends. The CDR3 DNA reads TGTGCCAGCAGTTTAAACGGGAACACTGAAGCTTTCTTT. Translation gives CASSLNGNTEAFF.

The chain carries TRBV5-1 and TRBJ2-3, with D perhaps TRBD2 (6 bases). Trimming removed 1 base from V and 2 bases from J, with 14 bases in between. The CDR3 covers 16 residues. CDR1 is SGHRS and CDR2 is YFSETQ in the germline V gene. CDR3 DNA sequence: TGCGCCAGCAGCTTGTATGAAGCGGGTATCACAGATACGCAGTATTTT. Residues: CASSLYEAGITDTQYF.

This clonotype was detected many times. The V gene is TRBV7-8, the J gene TRBJ2-3; D unclear. This CDR3 is built from 13 residues. Trimming cost V 4 bases and J 4 bases, with 9 bases left between them. CDR1 is SGHVS and CDR2 is FQNEAQ in the germline V gene. The CDR3 is CASSSSLADTQYF. DNA for the CDR3: TGTGCCAGCAGCTCCTCACTCGCAGATACGCAGTATTTT.

The sample holds many counts of this clonotype. The chain recombines TRBV12-3 or TRBV12-4 with TRBJ1-2; D might be TRBD1 (6 bases). This CDR3 has 14 amino acids. V gave up 1 base and J gave up 4 bases, with 10 bases separating them. The CDR3 loop is CASSLGVGGYGYTF. The CDR3 nucleotides are TGTGCCAGCAGTTTAGGGGTAGGGGGCTATGGCTACACCTTC.

This clonotype was picked up many times. This chain joins TRBV28 and TRBJ1-1; TRBD1 aligns across 7 bases. J was trimmed by 3 bases and V by 6 bases; bases with no gene match: 7. The CDR3 is made up of 14 amino acids. CDR1 and CDR2 from the germline V gene are MDHEN and SYDVKM. The CDR3 here is CASRTGKGHTEAFF. CDR3 bases: TGTGCCAGCAGGACAGGGAAGGGGCACACTGAAGCTTTCTTT.

This clonotype was recorded at least ten times. The V call is TRBV6-5, the J call TRBJ1-4, with 7 bases identical to TRBD1. This CDR3 has 15 amino acids. Per the germline V gene, CDR1 is MNHEY and CDR2 is SVGAGI. The trim removed 7 bases at V and 0 bases at J, leaving 5 bases unmatched. DNA for the CDR3: TGTGCCAGCACCAAGGGACAGTCAACTAATGAAAAACTGTTTTTT. This encodes CASTKGQSTNEKLFF.

The rearrangement uses TRBV11-2 and TRBJ2-1; unclear D gene. The CDR3 is 14 residues long. V gave up 4 bases and J gave up 7 bases, with 14 bases separating them. Looked up from germline, CDR1 is SGHAT and CDR2 is FQNNGV. As DNA, the CDR3 is TGTGCCAGCAGCTCTCAACCTGTGCGGAATGAGCAGTTCTTC. Its translation: CASSSQPVRNEQFF.

This clonotype has a count of ten or more. The V and J genes are TRBV20-1 and TRBJ2-5; maybe TRBD1 (6 bases). This CDR3 is 15 amino acids long. Per germline, CDR1 DFQATT and CDR2 SNEGSKA (reference sequence). V dropped 0 bases and J dropped 7 bases, with 18 bases sitting between them. The DNA of the CDR3 is TGCAGTGCTAGAGATCGGGACACCTCTTACTGGACCCAGTACTTC. Encoded protein: CSARDRDTSYWTQYF.